This TCR beta chain originates from a study of T-cell memory formation after mild COVID-19. Whole-study findings and limits: Among clones contracting day 15 to 85, CD4/CD8 was balanced, whereas later expanders leaned CD4+.

From 5'RACE with constant-segment primers came TCR alpha and TCR beta cDNA libraries that carried sample barcodes and UMIs. A single record per CDR3 protein comes from TCRdb applying MiXCR to the 5' RACE reads. The repertoire holds 470,000 or so distinct CDR3 sequences, with about 19% as singletons. The V end was cut by 3 bases, the J end by 9 bases, with 27 bases between. The CDR3 is 18 amino acids. The germline CDR1 and CDR2 sequences are MNHEY and SMNVEV (reference sequence). With regard to this clonotype: Its target is not known.

The V and J genes are TRBV27 and TRBJ2-1; D may be TRBD2 (6 bases). This TCR came from an adult woman who had mild COVID-19 (a few samples of this study predate the infection). Cell type and time point are not known. What was sequenced was PBMCs or a T cell subset sorted from them (not recorded which). CDR3: CASSFSLGVSSGSSEQFF. In nucleotides, the CDR3 is TGTGCCAGCAGTTTCTCCCTGGGGGTGAGTAGCGGCAGTTCTGAGCAGTTCTTC.